The entry below describes one T cell receptor beta chain. These data belong to a study of blood T cell repertoires in COVID-19. The CDR3 consists of 13 residues. The germline V and J ends were trimmed by 3 bases and 1 base, with 7 bases remaining between them. Germline loops: CDR1 SGHNT, CDR2 YENEEA. Per the original methods: Amplifying reference gene primers gave estimates of nucleated cell counts. Using immunoSEQ multiplex PCR, the repertoire was profiled, and TCRdb retains in-frame clones only, with some absent. From that table come the V and J calls and clone size; the DNA was used to work out D and trimming. Of 150,000 to 200,000 clones in the sample, 60% to 85% were seen once.

The sequenced material came from peripheral blood. This sequence was found in a woman aged 60-70 years with COVID-19, enrolled during active disease. The chain couples TRBV11-3 to TRBJ2-7; a possible D gene is TRBD2 (5 bases). CDR3 sequence reads: CASSFGVSYEQYF. In nucleotides, the CDR3 is TGTGCCAGCAGCTTCGGGGTATCCTACGAGCAGTACTTC.